Each of the 3 T cell receptor beta chains below was sequenced from the same sample in a study of Ad26.COV2.S vaccination and SARS-CoV-2 variants. Treatment given: 15 to 20 received Ad26.COV2.S at low or high dose, single or two shots; roughly five received placebo; per-sample allocation not given. Samples were taken on day 63 after the first vaccine or placebo injection. This table comes from immunoSEQ multiplex PCR, and its TCRdb copy is limited to in-frame clones, with some not included. The top ten clones hold roughly 5% of a sample with about 350,000 clones, more than 85% of them seen once. The sample here was peripheral blood, taken in a trial of Ad26.COV2.S vaccine versus placebo. The origin of the receptors is a person between 18 and 59 years old who received the Ad26.COV2.S COVID-19 vaccine or a placebo.

This clone was detected only a few times. The V and J genes are TRBV21-1 and TRBJ2-1; the table assigns TRBD2, which was not confirmed against the DNA. TRBV21-1 has pseudogene status. CDR3 length equals 20 residues. CDR3 DNA: TGTGCCAGCAGCTGTCCGGGACTAATTCTATGTAGGCGCTCCTACAATGAGCAGTTCTTC. Its translation is CASSCPGLILCRRSYNEQFF.

CDR3 in DNA: TGTGCCAGTAGTATATCTAGGACAGGGGGAGTGAATGAGCAGTTCTTC. Encoded protein: CASSISRTGGVNEQFF. The chain carries TRBV19 and TRBJ2-1; 10 bases match TRBD1. Germline V gene lookup returns CDR1 LNHDA and CDR2 SQIVND (reference sequence). V shed 2 bases and J 7 bases; nucleotides not matched to a gene: 8. The CDR3 is made up of 16 amino acids.

Only a few counts were recorded for this clone. The chain employs TRBV7-9 and TRBJ2-7; 16 nucleotides match TRBD2. In germline, CDR1 is SEHNR, CDR2 FQNEAQ (reference sequence). J gave up 4 bases and V 5 bases, and 5 bases lay outside the gene matches. This CDR3 region has 16 residues. The CDR3 DNA is TGTGCCAGCAGCGTAGGGACTAGCGGGAGGGGATACGAGCAGTACTTC. It is translated as CASSVGTSGRGYEQYF.